Listed here are 23 T cell receptor beta chains from one sample, sequenced in a study of cytomegalovirus exposure and HLA in healthy donors. PCR was performed using 60 Vbeta and 13 Jbeta primers. The table came from immunoSEQ multiplex PCR; TCRdb's copy has only in-frame clones and leaves some out. The sample holds approximately 96,000 clones. Sequenced input: PBMCs. These receptors were obtained from a girl between 5 and 17 years old in good health and CMV-seropositive.

The chain is built from TRBV6-5 and TRBJ2-3, with D perhaps matching TRBD2 (6 bases). V lost 6 bases and J lost 6, with 16 bases in between. Looked up from germline, CDR1 is MNHEY and CDR2 is SVGAGI. There are 14 residues in the CDR3. The CDR3 sequence: CASRSPSESDTQYF. CDR3 DNA: TGTGCCAGCAGGTCGCCTAGCGAAAGTGATACGCAGTATTTT.

The rearrangement links TRBV7-7 to TRBJ2-1; perhaps TRBD2 as D (5 bases). Germline CDR1 and CDR2: SSHAT and FNYEAQ (reference sequence). CDR3 size: 13 residues. Trimming pared 6 bases from V and 8 bases from J, leaving 14 bases between. As DNA, the CDR3 is TGTGCCAGCAGTCTAGGGTTGGAGGATGAGCAGTTCTTC. This encodes CASSLGLEDEQFF.

Remarks on this clone: One end of the junction is discordant with germline, which a read error may explain. The chain has TRBV19 and TRBJ1-2; no reliable D call. Looked up from germline, CDR1 is LNHDA and CDR2 is SQIVND (reference sequence). This CDR3 is 13 amino acids long. CDR3 DNA: TGTGCCAGCAGTACCCAGGAATTCTATGGCTACACCTTC. It encodes CASSTQEFYGYTF.

V gene TRBV7-2 combines with J gene TRBJ1-2; D not certain. The V gene lost 2 bases and the J gene lost 8 bases, with 18 bases spanning the gap. In germline, CDR1 is SGHTA, CDR2 FQGNSA. The CDR3 runs 15 residues. DNA of the CDR3: TGTGCCAGCAGCTTAATTTTGGAGGCTTCGGGAGGCTACACCTTC. Translated: CASSLILEASGGYTF.

The chain combines TRBV12-5 with TRBJ1-2, with D unresolved. The length of the CDR3 is 15 residues. Germline V gene sequence: CDR1 LGHNT, CDR2 FRNRAP. With 1 base removed from V and 0 bases from J, the gap between germline ends came to 9 bases. Written as DNA, the CDR3 is TGTGCTAGTGGTTTGGGGAGAGGAGCTAACTATGGCTACACCTTC. Protein product: CASGLGRGANYGYTF.

The V and J genes are TRBV27 and TRBJ2-7; 8 nucleotides match TRBD2. CDR1 and CDR2 from the germline V gene are MNHEY and SMNVEV (reference sequence). The CDR3 has 15 residues. Losses at the gene ends were 6 bases for V and 3 bases for J; bases not matched to a gene: 10. CDR3 sequence: CASSQAAGGHYEQYV. CDR3 in DNA: TGTGCCAGCAGCCAGGCGGCGGGGGGACACTACGAGCAGTACGTC.

The chain joins TRBV29-1 to TRBJ1-1; no clear D. The CDR3 covers 12 residues. From germline, CDR1 is SQVTM and CDR2 ANQGSEA. Trimming took off 5 bases at V and 1 base at J, with 8 bases between the two ends. The CDR3 here is CSVTRQNTEAFF. CDR3 sequence (DNA): TGCAGCGTTACGAGACAGAACACTGAAGCTTTCTTT.

V and J are TRBV6-6 and TRBJ2-7, with 12 bases aligning to TRBD2. Trimming took 4 bases from V and 2 from J; bases not matched to a gene: 6. Germline assignment: CDR1 MNHNY and CDR2 SVGAGI (reference sequence). The CDR3 contains 16 residues. The DNA of the CDR3 is TGTGCCAGCAGTTTCAGACTAGCGGGGGCACCCTACGAGCAGTACTTC. This gives the protein CASSFRLAGAPYEQYF.

This chain's CDR3 is CATSGRQSSYNSPLHF. The CDR3, as DNA: TGTGCCACCAGCGGTCGACAGAGCTCCTATAATTCACCCCTCCACTTT. The J gene is TRBJ1-6, the V gene TRBV15, with D possibly being TRBD1 (5 bases). Between the trimmed V and J ends, which lost 5 bases and 0 bases, there was a span of 11 bases. CDR1 is LNHNV, CDR2 YYDKDF, per germline (reference sequence). The CDR3 sequence is 16 residues long.

V usage is TRBV6-5 and J usage is TRBJ1-2; TRBD1 matches 7 bases. The ends lost 5 bases at V and 2 bases at J; junction bases unmatched: 5. The germline CDR1 and CDR2 sequences are MNHEY and SVGAGI. The CDR3 sequence is 14 residues long. The CDR3 coding sequence is TGTGCCAGCAGTCGGGACAGTAAAAACTATGGCTACACCTTC. This codes for CASSRDSKNYGYTF.

The chain is built from TRBV4-2 and TRBJ1-5, with a possible D match to TRBD1 (6 bases). The V end was cut by 0 bases, the J end by 5 bases, with 11 bases between. The CDR3 length is 15 residues. Germline-derived CDR1 and CDR2 are LGHNA and YNFKEQ. CDR3 DNA sequence: TGTGCCAGCAGCCAAGAAAGACAGGTTTATCAGCCCCAGCATTTT. Its translation is CASSQERQVYQPQHF.

The chain has TRBV9 and TRBJ2-1, with 9 bases lining up with TRBD1. V dropped 3 bases and J dropped 4; count of bases not matched to a gene: 8. The CDR3 contains 16 residues. Germline V lookup: CDR1 SGDLS, CDR2 YYNGEE. CDR3 DNA: TGTGCCAGCAGCGCAACCCCGGGACAGGGTTACAATGAGCAGTTCTTC. It codes for CASSATPGQGYNEQFF. The variable domain in full, completed from reference TRBV9 and TRBJ2-1, reads DSGVTQTPKHLITATGQRVTLRCSPRSGDLSVYWYQQSLDQGLQFLIQYYNGEERAKGNILERFSAQQFPDLHSELNLSSLELGDSALYFCASSATPGQGYNEQFFGPGTRLTVL.

V is TRBV29-1 and J is TRBJ2-1; 11 positions match TRBD2. CDR1 and CDR2 (germline): SQVTM, ANQGSEA. V shed 1 base and J 0 bases; nucleotides not matched to a gene: 5. The length of the CDR3 is 17 residues. The CDR3, as DNA: TGCAGCGTTGAAGGAGTTAGCGGGGGGGACTCCTACAATGAGCAGTTCTTC. Translating gives CSVEGVSGGDSYNEQFF.

The chain couples TRBV18 to TRBJ2-5; 10 bases fit TRBD2. This CDR3 has 15 amino acids. V shed 7 bases, J shed 4 bases, and the junction held 9 bases outside the gene matches. Germline V gives CDR1 KGHSH, CDR2 LQKENI. CDR3 sequence (DNA): TGTGCCAGCTTACGGAGCGGGGGGGCATCAGAGACCCAGTACTTC. Amino acids: CASLRSGGASETQYF. The full variable domain, with the rest looked up from reference TRBV18 and TRBJ2-5, is NAGVMQNPRHLVRRRGQEARLRCSPMKGHSHVYWYRQLPEEGLKFMVYLQKENIIDESGMPKERFSAEFPKEGPSILRIQQVVRGDSAAYFCASLRSGGASETQYFGPGTRLLVL.

V is TRBV9 and J is TRBJ2-7; a weak D match, TRBD1 (6 bases). Trimming cost V 0 bases and J 3 bases, with 10 bases left between them. Germline V gene lookup returns CDR1 SGDLS and CDR2 YYNGEE. This CDR3 has 14 amino acids. CDR3 nucleotide sequence: TGTGCCAGCAGCGTAGACGGCAGGGGCTACGAGCAGTACTTC. Amino acids: CASSVDGRGYEQYF.

V is TRBV10-3 and J is TRBJ2-7; tentatively, D is TRBD1 (6 bases). Germline CDR1 ENHRY, CDR2 SYGVKD. V gave up 7 bases and J gave up 2 bases, with 12 bases separating them. This CDR3 contains 13 residues. The chain's CDR3 is CAITTGPPYEQYF. As DNA, the CDR3 is TGTGCCATCACAACAGGGCCACCCTACGAGCAGTACTTC.

V usage is TRBV7-9 and J usage is TRBJ2-1; 11 bases are a match to TRBD1. The V gene's germline CDR1 is SEHNR and CDR2 FQNEAQ (reference sequence). The CDR3 has 16 residues. Trimming at V came to 7 bases and at J to 8 bases, leaving 13 bases not matched to a gene. CDR3 bases: TGTGCCAGCACCGACACCCGAAGGACAGGGGGCGATGAGCAGTTCTTC. It codes for CASTDTRRTGGDEQFF.

In DNA form, the CDR3 reads TGTGCCACCAGCAGAGATCTCAGGGGAGACTATGGCTACACCTTC. This gives the protein CATSRDLRGDYGYTF. The V call is TRBV15, the J call TRBJ1-2, with a weak D call TRBD1 (6 bases). The CDR3 length is 15 residues. V was pared by 0 bases and J by 3 bases, with 11 bases between. Per the germline V gene, CDR1 is LNHNV and CDR2 is YYDKDF (reference sequence).

The chain recombines TRBV5-6 with TRBJ1-2; D is ambiguous. Trimming removed 2 bases at V and 6 bases at J, with 11 bases between. CDR1 is SGHDT, CDR2 YYEEEE, per germline. The CDR3 has 13 residues. The CDR3: CASSLGPTDGYTF. CDR3 nucleotides: TGTGCCAGCAGCTTAGGTCCCACAGATGGCTACACCTTC.

The chain uses TRBV7-2 and TRBJ1-5; the D is unclear. Per the germline V gene, CDR1 is SGHTA and CDR2 is FQGNSA. The V end lost 2 bases, the J end lost 0 bases, and 11 bases lay between the germline ends. The CDR3 sequence is 16 residues long. The CDR3 bases are TGTGCCAGCAGCTTAAGTAAGCGGAATAGCAATCAGCCCCAGCATTTT. Protein product: CASSLSKRNSNQPQHF.

The rearrangement uses TRBV29-1 and TRBJ2-3; TRBD2 is a possible D gene (5 bases). Germline V lookup: CDR1 SQVTM, CDR2 ANQGSEA. The CDR3 consists of 15 residues. The V and J ends lost 7 bases and 3 bases respectively, with 20 bases between them. CDR3: CSAIPVSVGTDTQYF. The CDR3 DNA sequence: TGCAGCGCCATACCGGTTAGCGTCGGGACAGATACGCAGTATTTT.

The CDR3 nucleotides are TGCGCCAGCAGCCCAGGACAGAGAAGTCGTGAAGCTTTCTTT. Translating it yields CASSPGQRSREAFF. This chain joins TRBV4-3 and TRBJ1-1; tentative D call: TRBD1 (6 bases). Germline V gives CDR1 LGHNA, CDR2 YSLEER. The CDR3 extends over 14 amino acids. The germline V and J ends were trimmed by 4 bases and 7 bases, with 16 bases remaining between them.

The chain has TRBV6-5 and TRBJ1-1; D unclear. The CDR3 spans 13 residues. In germline, CDR1 is MNHEY, CDR2 SVGAGI. The V gene lost 7 bases and the J gene lost 2 bases, with 11 bases spanning the gap. CDR3 protein: CASTQWSNTEAFF. For the CDR3, the DNA is TGTGCCAGCACACAATGGTCCAACACTGAAGCTTTCTTT.